The entry that follows covers one TCR beta chain sequence. This sample was taken from a study of T cell changes during pregnancy in multiple sclerosis. Clones were read by immunoSEQ multiplex PCR, and TCRdb kept only the in-frame ones, dropping some. The repertoire consists of tens of thousands of clones, with about 92% occurring once and the leading ten covering 2.5% to 3.5%. The source of this sequence is a female donor in good health, enrolled as a control in a pregnancy study. Sequenced material: peripheral blood, taken in the third trimester of pregnancy.

CDR3 nucleotides: TGTGCCAGCAGTTACTCGCGGGGGGGTTACGAGCAGTACTTC. Its translation is CASSYSRGGYEQYF. J is TRBJ2-7 and V is TRBV6-6; 9 bases match TRBD2. Trimming cost V 0 bases and J 4 bases; bases outside gene matches: 1. CDR3 length: 14 amino acids. Germline CDR1 reads MNHNY; CDR2 reads SVGAGI (reference sequence).